The table lists the clone carrying this TCR beta chain with many counts. Its target is unknown. V lost 5 bases to trimming and J lost 6 bases; unmatched junction nucleotides: 17. This CDR3 region has 17 residues. The germline V gene has CDR1 DFQATT and CDR2 SNEGSKA (reference sequence). This entry belongs to a study of early T cells in non-severe SARS-CoV-2 infection. Study summary: Alpha and beta chains were unpaired, from unsorted whole-blood bulk RNA.

Molecules of cDNA were individually given unique molecular identifiers that were attached to them. TCRdb processed the 5' RACE reads anew with MiXCR; each CDR3 protein has one entry. The table shows fewer than 30,000 distinct CDR3 sequences, with roughly 5.6% occurring only once. Broader study findings: Anti-spike CD8 specificities were favored by VDJdb matching, whose results missed private and CD4 specificities.

The receptor comes from an adult who was a healthcare worker with PCR-confirmed SARS-CoV-2 infection or an uninfected control (not recorded which). Sequenced input: whole blood. The chain combines TRBV20-1 with TRBJ2-2, with 8 bases fitting TRBD2. The CDR3 spells CSAPQGGLALSPGELFF. The CDR3 DNA follows: TGCAGTGCTCCCCAGGGAGGACTAGCCCTCTCCCCCGGGGAGCTGTTTTTT.